The clone carrying this T cell receptor (beta chain) appeared a single time. Trimming stripped 3 bases from V and 13 bases from J, with 17 bases between. Germline loops: CDR1 KGHDR, CDR2 SFDVKD. CDR3 length: 13 residues. As processed by the authors: Reference gene primer amplification in the assay estimated nucleated cell counts. Method: immunoSEQ multiplex PCR; TCRdb's copy keeps in-frame clones and lacks some. V, J and clone size reflect that table, while D and trimming were determined from the DNA. The sample yields a few hundred thousand clones, roughly 87% seen once. The data were obtained in a study of blood T cell repertoires in COVID-19. Across the whole study: Acute and convalescent COVID-19 samples came from the United States, Italy and Spain. Sources were T cells, B-cell-depleted T cells, or PBMCs; the material itself was cDNA or gDNA.

The rearrangement links TRBV24-1 to TRBJ2-5; a possible D gene is TRBD1 (6 bases). The sample comprised peripheral blood. The receptor was derived from a man aged 40-55 years with active or convalescent COVID-19. The CDR3 sequence is CATSDPLEGGRYF. DNA of the CDR3: TGTGCCACCAGTGATCCTCTTGAAGGGGGAAGGTACTTC.